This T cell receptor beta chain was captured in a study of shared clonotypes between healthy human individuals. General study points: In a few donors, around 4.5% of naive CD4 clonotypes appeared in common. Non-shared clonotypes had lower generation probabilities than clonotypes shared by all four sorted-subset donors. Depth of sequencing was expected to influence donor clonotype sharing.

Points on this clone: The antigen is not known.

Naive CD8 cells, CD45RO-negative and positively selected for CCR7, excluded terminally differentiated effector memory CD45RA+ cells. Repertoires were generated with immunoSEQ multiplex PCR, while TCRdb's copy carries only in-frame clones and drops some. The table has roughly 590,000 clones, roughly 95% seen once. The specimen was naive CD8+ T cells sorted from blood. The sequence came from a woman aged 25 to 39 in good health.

In DNA form, the CDR3 reads TGTGCCAGCAGCGGAATGGCTAGCGGGAGTTGGGGCTACGAGCAGTACTTC. Its translation: CASSGMASGSWGYEQYF. The J gene is TRBJ2-7, the V gene TRBV11-2; 10 bases map to TRBD2. From germline, CDR1 is SGHAT and CDR2 FQNNGV. CDR3 length equals 17 residues. The ends lost 5 bases at V and 3 bases at J; junction bases unmatched: 13.